This T cell receptor (beta chain) stems from a study of vaccination effects on CD4 cells after COVID-19. Whole-study findings and limits: Clones from infection and from vaccination both contracted markedly late after vaccination.

In regard to this clone: Its antigen is currently unknown.

Trimming left V 3 bases short and J 3 bases short, with 14 bases between. Germline CDR1 reads SQVTM; CDR2 reads ANQGSEA. The CDR3 is made up of 14 amino acids. Antigen-specific CD4+ T cell clonotypes were called by their expansion after viral peptide-pool culture in ViraFEST. Having been cultured for approximately ten days, the cells underwent CD4+ T cell isolation. Previously uninfected by SARS-CoV-2, the vaccine recipients also showed negative nucleocapsid antibodies. The researchers cultured roughly 2.2 million PBMC per well with about 10 IU/ml IL-2 and around 9.5 ug/ml peptides. Assay used: immunoSEQ multiplex PCR; TCRdb lists only in-frame clones, some missing. In the table there are 71,000 or so clones, around three quarters of which are singletons.

Sequencing was performed on CD4+ T cells from PBMCs cultured with HCoV-OC43 spike peptides, taken before COVID-19 vaccination. This sample's subset: HCoV-OC43 spike overlapping peptide pool stimulation. V usage is TRBV29-1 and J usage is TRBJ2-5, with D hard to call. This TCR was recovered from a human donor who received a COVID-19 vaccine. This CDR3 is CSVDSARREETQYF. The DNA of the CDR3 is TGCAGCGTTGACTCGGCTAGAAGGGAAGAGACCCAGTACTTC.